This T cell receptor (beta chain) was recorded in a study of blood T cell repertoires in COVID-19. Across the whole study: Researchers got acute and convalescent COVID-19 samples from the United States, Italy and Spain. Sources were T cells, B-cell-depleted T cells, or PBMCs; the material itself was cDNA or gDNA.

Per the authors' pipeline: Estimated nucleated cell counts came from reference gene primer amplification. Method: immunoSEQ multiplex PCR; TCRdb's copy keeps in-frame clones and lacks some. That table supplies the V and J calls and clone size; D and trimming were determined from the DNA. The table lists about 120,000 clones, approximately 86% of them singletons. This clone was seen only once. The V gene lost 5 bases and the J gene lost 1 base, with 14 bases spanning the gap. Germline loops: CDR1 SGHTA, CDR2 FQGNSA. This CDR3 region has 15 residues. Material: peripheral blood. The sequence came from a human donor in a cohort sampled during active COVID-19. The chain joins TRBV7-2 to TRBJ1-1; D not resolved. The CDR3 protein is CASSPSSIPNTEAFF. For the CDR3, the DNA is TGTGCCAGCAGCCCCAGTTCCATTCCGAACACTGAAGCTTTCTTT.